This T cell receptor beta chain was documented in a study of HIV-infected patients and healthy controls. The study, taken as a whole, reports: With just sixteen HIV-infected individuals processed, the findings' generality was considered strongly limited.

Reverse transcription used approximately 500 ng RNA and constant-region primers for alpha and beta. Alpha and beta chain libraries were made separately by chain-specific third strand synthesis with multiplexing indices. One entry per CDR3 protein, called by TCRdb with MiXCR from the 5' RACE reads. The sample shows about 8,600 distinct CDR3 sequences, about 9% of them seen only once. The CDR3 runs 14 residues. V shed 0 bases and J shed 6 bases, with 12 bases lying between them. CDR1 is SGHRS, CDR2 YFSETQ, per germline. This clonotype was recorded at least ten times. No antigen is known for it. Roughly three months, about 14 weeks, into antiretroviral therapy, follow-up blood was collected. The repertoire came from unfractionated whole blood and reflected all unsorted peripheral T cells. RNA came from more than 2 ml of peripheral blood.

V usage is TRBV5-1 and J usage is TRBJ1-2; maybe TRBD1 (5 bases). This receptor was taken from an adult with HIV infection. The sequenced sample was blood, obtained during antiretroviral therapy. The CDR3 DNA reads TGCGCCAGCAGCTTGGACGGGGCGGGAAATGGCTACACCTTC. Amino acid sequence: CASSLDGAGNGYTF.